This T cell receptor (beta chain) was obtained from a study of post-analysis software for immune sequencing data. Looking at the study overall: Courses of disease covered relapsing-remitting, secondary progressive and progressive-relapsing multiple sclerosis. Overall study findings and caveats: Significantly lower normalized Chao1 diversity was found in patients with multiple sclerosis relative to controls. The study found TRBV5-6, TRBV5-1 and TRBV20-1 among five TRBV segments more frequent in patients than controls. Batch-matched samples strongly co-clustered by F measure.

Trimming removed 2 bases at V and 5 bases at J, with 13 bases between. Looked up from germline, CDR1 is KGHSH and CDR2 is LQKENI. The length of the CDR3 is 14 residues. This clonotype has a count of ten or more. Antigen: not known. Incorporated into the TCR beta cDNA libraries were unique molecular identifiers, which served to reduce PCR and sequencing biases. The T cell input of roughly 0.95 to 10 million gave roughly 0.5 million cDNA molecules. TCRdb used MiXCR to reprocess the PCR reads, holding one entry per CDR3 protein. The repertoire consists of around 200,000 distinct CDR3 sequences, with over 25% occurring once and the leading ten covering less than 4%.

The sample consisted of blood. The chain has TRBV18 and TRBJ2-7, with a weak D call TRBD1 (5 bases). The source is a girl under 18 with multiple sclerosis. CDR3 nucleotide sequence: TGTGCCAGCTCACCAATTGGGCAGGGTGACGAGCAGTACTTC. This translates into CASSPIGQGDEQYF.